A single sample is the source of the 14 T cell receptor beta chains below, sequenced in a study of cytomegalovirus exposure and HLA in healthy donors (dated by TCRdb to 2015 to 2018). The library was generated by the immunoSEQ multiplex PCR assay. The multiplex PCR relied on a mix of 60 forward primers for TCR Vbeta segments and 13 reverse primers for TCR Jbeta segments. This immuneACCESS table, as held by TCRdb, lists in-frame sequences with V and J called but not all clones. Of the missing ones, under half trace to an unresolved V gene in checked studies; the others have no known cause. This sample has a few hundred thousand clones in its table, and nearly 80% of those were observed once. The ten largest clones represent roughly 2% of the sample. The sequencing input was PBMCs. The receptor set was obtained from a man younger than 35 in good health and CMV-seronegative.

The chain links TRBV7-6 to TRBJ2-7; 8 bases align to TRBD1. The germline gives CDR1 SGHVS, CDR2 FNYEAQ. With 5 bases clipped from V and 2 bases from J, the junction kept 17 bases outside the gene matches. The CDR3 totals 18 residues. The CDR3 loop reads CASSKKAVVRTGPYEQYF. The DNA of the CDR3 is TGTGCCAGCAGCAAAAAAGCCGTTGTCAGGACAGGGCCCTACGAGCAGTACTTC.

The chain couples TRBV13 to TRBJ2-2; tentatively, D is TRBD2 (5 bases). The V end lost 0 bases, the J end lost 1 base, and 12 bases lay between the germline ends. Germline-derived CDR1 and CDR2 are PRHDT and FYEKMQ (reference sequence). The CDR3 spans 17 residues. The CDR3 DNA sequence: TGTGCCAGCAGCTTAGGTGGGGAGACAAGGAACACCGGGGAGCTGTTTTTT. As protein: CASSLGGETRNTGELFF.

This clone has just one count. DNA for the CDR3: TGTGCCAGCAGCTTGTCGGGCAGGGTTTCACCCCTCCACTTT. Amino acid sequence: CASSLSGRVSPLHF. V and J are TRBV11-3 and TRBJ1-6; perhaps TRBD1 as D (5 bases). This CDR3 region has 14 residues. Germline V gene sequence: CDR1 SGHNT, CDR2 YENEEA. The V end was cut by 3 bases, the J end by 9 bases, with 12 bases between.

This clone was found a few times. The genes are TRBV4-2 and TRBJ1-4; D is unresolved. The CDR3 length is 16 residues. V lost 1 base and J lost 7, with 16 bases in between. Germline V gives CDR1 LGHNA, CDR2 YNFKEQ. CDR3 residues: CASSQAPREPLEKLFF. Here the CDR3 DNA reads TGTGCCAGCAGCCAAGCTCCCCGGGAGCCTCTTGAAAAACTGTTTTTT.

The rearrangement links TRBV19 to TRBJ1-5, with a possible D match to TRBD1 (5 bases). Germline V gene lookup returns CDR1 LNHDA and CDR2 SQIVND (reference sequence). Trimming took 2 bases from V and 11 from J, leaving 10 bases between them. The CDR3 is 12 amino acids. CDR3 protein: CASSISGLSQHF. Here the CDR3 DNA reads TGTGCCAGTAGTATATCGGGACTATCCCAGCATTTT.

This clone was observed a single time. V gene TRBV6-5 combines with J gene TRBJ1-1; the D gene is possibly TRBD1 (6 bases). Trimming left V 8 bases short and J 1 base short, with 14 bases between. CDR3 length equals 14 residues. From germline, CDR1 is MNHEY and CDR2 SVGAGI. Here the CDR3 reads CASGLGRGNTEAFF. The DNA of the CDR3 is TGTGCCAGCGGGCTGGGCAGGGGGAACACTGAAGCTTTCTTT.

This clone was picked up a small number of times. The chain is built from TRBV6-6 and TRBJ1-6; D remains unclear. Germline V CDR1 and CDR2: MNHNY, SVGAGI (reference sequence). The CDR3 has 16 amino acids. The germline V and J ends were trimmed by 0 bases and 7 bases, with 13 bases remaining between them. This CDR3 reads CASSYSMGSSNSPLHF. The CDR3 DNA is TGTGCCAGCAGTTACTCAATGGGTAGCTCAAATTCACCCCTCCACTTT.

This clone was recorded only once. CDR3 sequence reads: CASSLWGAYEQYF. The CDR3 DNA reads TGTGCCAGCAGCTTATGGGGAGCCTACGAGCAGTACTTC. The chain couples TRBV7-9 to TRBJ2-7, with a weak D call TRBD2 (5 bases). V lost 2 bases and J lost 2, with 7 bases in between. CDR1 is SEHNR and CDR2 is FQNEAQ in the germline V gene (reference sequence). This CDR3 spans 13 amino acids.

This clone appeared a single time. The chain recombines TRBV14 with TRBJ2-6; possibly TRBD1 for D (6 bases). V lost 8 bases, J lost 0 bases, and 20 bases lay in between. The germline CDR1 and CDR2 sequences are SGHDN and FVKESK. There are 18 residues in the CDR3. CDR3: CASALGDTINSGANVLTF. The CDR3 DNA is TGTGCCAGCGCCCTGGGGGACACCATCAACTCTGGGGCCAACGTCCTGACTTTC.

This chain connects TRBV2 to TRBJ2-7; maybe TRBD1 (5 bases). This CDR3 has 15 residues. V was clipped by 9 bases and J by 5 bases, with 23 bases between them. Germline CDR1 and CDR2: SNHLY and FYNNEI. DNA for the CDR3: TGTGCCAGTGAGGACATTAAGGCCGCTGGGAACGAGCAGTACTTC. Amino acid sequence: CASEDIKAAGNEQYF.

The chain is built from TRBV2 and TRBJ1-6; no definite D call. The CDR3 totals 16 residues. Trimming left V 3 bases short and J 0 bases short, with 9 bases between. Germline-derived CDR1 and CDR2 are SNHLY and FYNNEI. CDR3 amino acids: CASSESGNSYNSPLHF. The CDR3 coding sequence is TGTGCCAGCAGTGAGTCGGGGAACTCCTATAATTCACCCCTCCACTTT.

CDR3 sequence (DNA): TGCGCCAGCAGCTTGCGAGCCCGGGACAGGGGGTCCGGGGAGCTGTTTTTT. As protein: CASSLRARDRGSGELFF. This chain links TRBV5-1 with TRBJ2-2; 11 positions match TRBD1. J lost 6 bases, V lost 1 base, and 8 bases had no gene match. From germline, CDR1 is SGHRS and CDR2 YFSETQ. The CDR3 loop spans 17 amino acids. Together with reference TRBV5-1 and TRBJ2-2, the CDR3 gives the full variable domain: KAGVTQTPRYLIKTRGQQVTLSCSPISGHRSVSWYQQTPGQGLQFLFEYFSETQRNKGNFPGRFSGRQFSNSRSEMNVSTLELGDSALYLCASSLRARDRGSGELFFGEGSRLTVL.

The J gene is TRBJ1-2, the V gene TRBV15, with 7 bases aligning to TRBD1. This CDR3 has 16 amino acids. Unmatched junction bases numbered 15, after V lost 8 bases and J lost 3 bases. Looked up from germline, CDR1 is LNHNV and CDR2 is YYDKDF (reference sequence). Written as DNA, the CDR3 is TGTGCCACCGCGGGACAGAGAGGTAAACTCGACTATGGCTACACCTTC. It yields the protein CATAGQRGKLDYGYTF. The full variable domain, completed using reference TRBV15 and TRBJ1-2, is DAMVIQNPRYQVTQFGKPVTLSCSQTLNHNVMYWYQQKSSQAPKLLFHYYDKDFNNEADTPDNFQSRRPNTSFCFLDIRSPGLGDTAMYLCATAGQRGKLDYGYTFGSGTRLTVV.

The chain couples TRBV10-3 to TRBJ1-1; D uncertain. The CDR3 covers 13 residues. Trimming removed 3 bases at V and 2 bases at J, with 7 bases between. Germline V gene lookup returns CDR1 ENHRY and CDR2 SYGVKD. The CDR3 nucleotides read TGTGCCATCAGTGACCTCTCCAACACTGAAGCTTTCTTT. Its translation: CAISDLSNTEAFF.